The rows below give T cell receptor beta chains drawn from one sample of a study of response to subunit inactivated influenza vaccine. Via MiXCR, TCRdb re-called the RT-PCR reads, giving one row per CDR3 protein. This repertoire shows roughly 500,000 distinct CDR3 sequences, around a quarter found once; its top ten account for 2.5% to 3.5%. These data also featured in a second study, about T cells expressing NK-cell markers.

The sample in question was CD4+ T cells sorted from PBMCs, obtained less than 13 days after vaccination. The receptors originated from a man aged 50 to 60 who received an inactivated influenza vaccine. CDR3s include the opening cysteine and the closing phenylalanine or tryptophan. D genes are given only for firm matches. Size values are once, few and many counts, or a class for expanded clones, and some rows have none.

d_call: NA
v_call: TRBV2
j_call: TRBJ2-3
clone_size: NA
cdr3_aa: CASGGGAGSLPTDTQYF
cdr3_nt: TGTGCCAGCGGAGGGGGCGCGGGATCTCTCCCCACAGATACGCAGTATTTT

d_call: NA
v_call: TRBV21-1
j_call: TRBJ2-1
clone_size: many
cdr3_aa: CARYTTSGSYNEQFF
cdr3_nt: TGTGCCAGATATACGACTAGCGGGAGCTACAATGAGCAGTTCTTC

d_call: NA
v_call: TRBV4-2
j_call: TRBJ2-1
clone_size: NA
cdr3_aa: CASSQELLGNNEQFF
cdr3_nt: TGTGCCAGCAGCCAAGAACTCCTGGGCAACAATGAGCAGTTCTTC

d_call: NA
v_call: TRBV12-3/TRBV12-4
j_call: TRBJ2-5
clone_size: many
cdr3_aa: CASSFRGQETQYF
cdr3_nt: TGTGCCAGCAGCTTCCGGGGCCAAGAGACCCAGTACTTC

d_call: NA
v_call: TRBV7-7
j_call: TRBJ2-5
clone_size: few
cdr3_aa: CASSLTQQETQYF
cdr3_nt: TGTGCTAGCAGCTTAACACAGCAAGAGACCCAGTACTTC

d_call: TRBD2
v_call: TRBV4-3
j_call: TRBJ2-1
clone_size: NA
cdr3_aa: CASSQDGTVAGFSRFF
cdr3_nt: TGCGCCAGCAGCCAAGATGGAACTGTAGCGGGGTTCTCTCGGTTCTTC

d_call: TRBD2
v_call: TRBV4-2
j_call: TRBJ2-1
clone_size: NA
cdr3_aa: CASSQDWGGPAYNEQFF
cdr3_nt: TGTGCCAGCAGCCAAGATTGGGGAGGGCCGGCATACAATGAGCAGTTCTTC

d_call: TRBD2
v_call: TRBV19
j_call: TRBJ2-1
clone_size: once
cdr3_aa: CASSMPMTGGFNEQFF
cdr3_nt: TGTGCCAGTAGTATGCCCATGACGGGAGGATTCAATGAGCAGTTCTTC

d_call: NA
v_call: TRBV4-1
j_call: TRBJ2-6
clone_size: NA
cdr3_aa: CASSQDQLAPGANVLTF
cdr3_nt: TGCGCCAGCAGCCAAGATCAACTAGCCCCTGGGGCCAACGTCCTGACTTTC

d_call: TRBD2
v_call: TRBV20-1
j_call: TRBJ2-1
clone_size: NA
cdr3_aa: CSASMSGRDRVDNEQFF
cdr3_nt: TGCAGTGCTAGTATGAGCGGGAGGGATAGGGTCGACAATGAGCAGTTCTTC

d_call: TRBD1
v_call: TRBV7-2
j_call: TRBJ1-1
clone_size: NA
cdr3_aa: CASSPQGAAEAFF
cdr3_nt: TGTGCCAGCAGCCCCCAGGGGGCCGCTGAAGCTTTCTTT

d_call: NA
v_call: TRBV6-2/TRBV6-3
j_call: TRBJ2-4
clone_size: NA
cdr3_aa: CASSYRNTQADIQYF
cdr3_nt: TGTGCCAGCAGTTACCGAAACACACAGGCGGACATTCAGTACTTC

d_call: TRBD1
v_call: TRBV10-3
j_call: TRBJ2-2
clone_size: NA
cdr3_aa: CAINTGGDTGELFF
cdr3_nt: TGTGCCATCAATACAGGGGGTGACACCGGGGAGCTGTTTTTT

d_call: NA
v_call: TRBV10-3
j_call: TRBJ2-7
clone_size: NA
cdr3_aa: CATHAPERGHEQYF
cdr3_nt: TGTGCCACCCACGCCCCGGAAAGGGGTCACGAGCAGTACTTC

d_call: NA
v_call: TRBV20-1
j_call: TRBJ2-3
clone_size: few
cdr3_aa: CSARVLATDTQYF
cdr3_nt: TGCAGTGCTAGAGTTTTGGCCACAGATACGCAGTATTTT

d_call: TRBD1
v_call: TRBV24-1
j_call: TRBJ2-3
clone_size: many
cdr3_aa: CATSDSGTATDTQYF
cdr3_nt: TGTGCCACCAGTGATTCCGGGACAGCCACAGATACGCAGTATTTT

d_call: NA
v_call: TRBV7-2
j_call: TRBJ2-7
clone_size: few
cdr3_aa: CASSMSGWPYEQYF
cdr3_nt: TGTGCCAGCAGCATGAGCGGCTGGCCCTACGAGCAGTACTTC

d_call: TRBD2
v_call: TRBV7-4
j_call: TRBJ2-3
clone_size: NA
cdr3_aa: CASSFPLPGQGLAAFLSSTDTQYF
cdr3_nt: TGTGCCAGCAGCTTCCCTCTCCCGGGACAGGGACTAGCGGCATTTCTTTCTAGCACAGATACGCAGTATTTT